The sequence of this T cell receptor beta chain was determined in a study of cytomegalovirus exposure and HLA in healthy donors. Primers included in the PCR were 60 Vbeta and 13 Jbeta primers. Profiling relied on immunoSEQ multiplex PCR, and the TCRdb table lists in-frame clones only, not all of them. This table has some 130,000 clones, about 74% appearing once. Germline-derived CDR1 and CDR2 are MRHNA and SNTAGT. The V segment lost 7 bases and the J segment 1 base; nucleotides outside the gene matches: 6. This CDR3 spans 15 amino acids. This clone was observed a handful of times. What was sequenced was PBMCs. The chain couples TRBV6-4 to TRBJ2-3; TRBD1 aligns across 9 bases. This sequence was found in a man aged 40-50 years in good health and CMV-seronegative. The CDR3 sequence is CASTGQGKGTDTQYF. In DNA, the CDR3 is TGTGCCAGCACCGGACAGGGGAAGGGCACAGATACGCAGTATTTT.